Below are 8 T cell receptor beta chains sequenced from a single sample in a study of blood T cell repertoires in COVID-19. Assay: immunoSEQ multiplex PCR; the TCRdb copy retains only in-frame clones and omits some. In the table there are about 250,000 clones, approximately 89% of which are singletons. Sequenced: peripheral blood. Receptor source: a woman aged 25 to 39 with COVID-19, enrolled during active disease.

The rearrangement joins TRBV28 to TRBJ2-7, with 8 bases matching TRBD1. The ends lost 6 bases at V and 4 bases at J; junction bases unmatched: 14. Germline loops: CDR1 MDHEN, CDR2 SYDVKM. This CDR3 is 16 amino acids long. CDR3 loop: CASSPPGTGRTYEQYV. In DNA form, the CDR3 reads TGTGCCAGCAGCCCTCCCGGGACAGGACGGACGTACGAGCAGTACGTC.

This sequence joins TRBV6-1 and TRBJ2-1; 8 positions match TRBD2. CDR3 length: 17 amino acids. CDR1 is MNHNS and CDR2 is SASEGT in the germline V gene. V was pared by 1 base and J by 7 bases, with 12 bases of the junction left unmatched. As DNA, the CDR3 is TGTGCCAGCAGTGAAGACACGAGCGGGAGTGTTTTGAATGAGCAGTTCTTC. Translation gives CASSEDTSGSVLNEQFF.

The chain combines TRBV7-2 with TRBJ2-7; no firm D call. Germline values: CDR1 SGHTA, CDR2 FQGNSA. V dropped 5 bases and J dropped 2 bases, with 16 bases sitting between them. There are 15 residues in the CDR3. The CDR3 nucleotides are TGTGCCAGCAGCCCAAACCCCCAGCGCGCCTACGAGCAGTACGTC. This encodes CASSPNPQRAYEQYV.

V gene TRBV11-3 combines with J gene TRBJ2-2; maybe TRBD1 (6 bases). Trimming pared 3 bases from V and 3 bases from J, leaving 8 bases between. Germline lookup yields CDR1 SGHNT and CDR2 YENEEA. The CDR3 length is 14 residues. CDR3 in amino acids: CASSFAGDTGELFF. As DNA, the CDR3 is TGTGCCAGCAGCTTCGCAGGGGACACCGGGGAGCTGTTTTTT.

V and J are TRBV6-4 and TRBJ1-1; D uncertain. Trimming removed 2 bases at V and 3 bases at J, with 7 bases between. Germline V CDR1 and CDR2: MRHNA, SNTAGT. The CDR3 has 13 residues. CDR3 loop: CASSDAEDTEAFF. In DNA form, the CDR3 reads TGTGCCAGCAGTGACGCTGAGGACACTGAAGCTTTCTTT.

The gene calls are TRBV27 and TRBJ2-4; 12 nucleotides agree with TRBD2. The CDR3 loop spans 17 amino acids. The germline V gene has CDR1 MNHEY and CDR2 SMNVEV (reference sequence). V shed 4 bases and J 0 bases; nucleotides not matched to a gene: 4. Here the CDR3 reads CASSSGLAGIAKNIQYF. The DNA of the CDR3 is TGTGCCAGCAGTTCGGGACTAGCGGGTATAGCCAAAAACATTCAGTACTTC.

This chain joins TRBV11-3 and TRBJ1-2; D not resolved. The CDR3 loop spans 13 amino acids. V was cut by 2 bases and J by 8 bases, with 12 bases left in between. Per the germline V gene, CDR1 is SGHNT and CDR2 is YENEEA. The DNA for the CDR3 is TGTGCCAGCAGCTTAAGCCAGGCCATGGGCTACACCTTC. Translating it yields CASSLSQAMGYTF.

The chain employs TRBV11-3 and TRBJ2-2, with 7 bases identical to TRBD2. Germline V gene sequence: CDR1 SGHNT, CDR2 YENEEA. Unmatched junction bases numbered 7, after V lost 5 bases and J lost 4 bases. This CDR3 is built from 15 residues. The CDR3 here is CASSQGGGVTGELFF. In nucleotides, the CDR3 is TGTGCCAGCAGCCAAGGTGGGGGGGTCACCGGGGAGCTGTTTTTT.